These T cell receptor beta chains were read from a single sample in a study of beta chain features in type 1 diabetes. Generated by immunoSEQ multiplex PCR, the TCRdb table keeps only in-frame clones and is missing some. Among 900,000 or so clones listed, 17% were seen once. Sample: naive CD4+ T cells from blood. Receptors were obtained from a woman aged 18-29 years in good health. Each CDR3 is given with its conserved first and last residue. The D gene is left open where the match is weak. Rows give clone size only sometimes, using once, few, many, or a class for an expanded clone.

TRBJ1-2	TRBV6-1	.	few	TGTGCCAGCAGTGGATTACAGGGTCGGCTGTACTATGGCTACACCTTC	CASSGLQGRLYYGYTF
TRBJ2-5	TRBV5-4	.	.	TGTGCCAGCAGCGCCACAGGGTTCGGGAAGACCCAGTACTTC	CASSATGFGKTQYF
TRBJ2-1	TRBV5-1	.	few	TGCGCCAGCAGCTTGCGGGCAGCGAGCTCCTACAATGAGCAGTTCTTC	CASSLRAASSYNEQFF
TRBJ1-4	TRBV27	TRBD1	.	TGTGCCAGCAGCTTAGATGGACAGGCTAATGAAAAACTGTTTTTT	CASSLDGQANEKLFF
TRBJ1-4	TRBV4-1	TRBD1	few	TGCGCCAGCAGCCCAGGACAGGGGGCGAGTGAAAAACTGTTTTTT	CASSPGQGASEKLFF
TRBJ2-2	TRBV5-4	TRBD1	.	TGTGCCAGCAGCTTGAACAGGGGTGAGACCGGGGAGCTGTTTTTT	CASSLNRGETGELFF
TRBJ2-5	TRBV2	.	few	TGTGCCAGCAGTGACCTGGCTAGCGCCGACCAAGAGACCCAGTACTTC	CASSDLASADQETQYF
TRBJ1-5	TRBV18	.	.	TGTGCCAGCTCACCAGGGCTTGCTCAGGATGAGCCCCAGCATTTT	CASSPGLAQDEPQHF
TRBJ1-5	TRBV28	.	.	TGTGCCAGCAGTCTTTGGGGGGGAACGAGTCAGCCCCAGCATTTT	CASSLWGGTSQPQHF
TRBJ1-2	TRBV4-3	.	few	TGCGCCAGCAGCTTGACATCTCTGGCTGGCTACACCTTC	CASSLTSLAGYTF
TRBJ1-5	TRBV7-9	.	few	TGTGCCAGCAGCCGGGGGGGATCCAATCAGCCCCAGCATTTT	CASSRGGSNQPQHF
TRBJ1-2	TRBV7-2	TRBD1	.	TGTGCCAGCAGCTTAGCCAACAGGGGGCGAAACTATGGCTACACCTTC	CASSLANRGRNYGYTF
TRBJ2-5	TRBV15	.	.	TGTGCCACCAGCAGAGATCCGCAGGGAACGGAGACCCAGTACTTC	CATSRDPQGTETQYF
TRBJ2-7	TRBV25-1	TRBD2	.	TGTGCCAGCAGTGTTACCGGGACTAGCGGGAGAGGGGAGCAGTACTTC	CASSVTGTSGRGEQYF
TRBJ1-1	TRBV2	.	.	TGTGCCAGCAGCGGGACGGCGAACGCTGAAGCTTTCTTT	CASSGTANAEAFF
TRBJ2-5	TRBV5-1	.	few	TGCGCCAGCAGCTTAGAGGGTCGCCAAGAGACCCAGTACTTC	CASSLEGRQETQYF
TRBJ2-5	TRBV23-1	TRBD1	few	TGCGCCAGCAGTCAATCACCAGGGGGCTCGGCTCGAGAGACCCAGTACTTC	CASSQSPGGSARETQYF
TRBJ2-5	TRBV18	.	.	TGTGCCAGCTCGCGGGACTTAACGACCCGGGCAGAGACCCAGTACTTC	CASSRDLTTRAETQYF
TRBJ1-2	TRBV5-4	.	.	TGTGCCAGCAGCTCCCGAACAGGGAACTATGGCTACACCTTC	CASSSRTGNYGYTF
TRBJ2-7	TRBV7-2	TRBD2	.	TGTGCCAGCAGCTTAGTAGCGGGAAAGTACGAGCAGTACTTC	CASSLVAGKYEQYF
TRBJ2-2	TRBV15	.	.	TGTGCCACCAGCAGATCCGAAGTTTACACCGGGGAGCTGTTTTTT	CATSRSEVYTGELFF